What follows are 30 T cell receptor beta chains derived from one specimen sequenced in a study of identical twins. TCRdb reprocessed the 5' RACE reads with MiXCR, giving one entry per CDR3 protein. The sample holds 500,000 to 650,000 distinct CDR3 sequences; 7.1% are singletons and the top ten take around 1.6%. The same specimen was also included in a second study, on yellow fever vaccine responses in identical twins.

Sequencing was performed on PBMCs. These receptors originate from a woman aged 18-35 years in good health.

This clonotype occurred many times. V is TRBV5-6 and J is TRBJ2-1; D unclear. Trimming took off 4 bases at V and 7 bases at J, with 12 bases between the two ends. Germline V lookup: CDR1 SGHDT, CDR2 YYEEEE. The CDR3 is made up of 13 amino acids. CDR3 DNA sequence: TGTGCCAGCAGCCCCCGCTTGGGAAATGAGCAGTTCTTC. Its translation is CASSPRLGNEQFF.

This rearrangement joins TRBV20-1 to TRBJ2-4, with D possibly being TRBD2 (5 bases). The germline CDR1 and CDR2 sequences are DFQATT and SNEGSKA (reference sequence). This CDR3 region has 15 residues. V was trimmed by 1 base and J by 1 base, leaving 11 bases between them. The CDR3 protein is CSARGGWGAKNIQYF. CDR3 nucleotides: TGCAGTGCTAGAGGAGGGTGGGGTGCCAAAAACATTCAGTACTTC.

Many counts were recorded for this clonotype. The chain uses TRBV29-1 and TRBJ2-3, with a weak D call TRBD2 (6 bases). The V gene lost 5 bases and the J gene lost 6 bases, with 33 bases spanning the gap. Germline V gives CDR1 SQVTM, CDR2 ANQGSEA. The CDR3 covers 19 residues. The CDR3 reads CSVSPGKRGTRAGADTQYF. Here the CDR3 DNA reads TGCAGCGTTTCCCCAGGCAAACGCGGGACCCGAGCTGGGGCCGATACGCAGTATTTT.

The V call is TRBV28, the J call TRBJ2-1; TRBD2 matches at 10 bases. Trimming removed 3 bases from V and 6 bases from J; junction bases left unmatched: 5. Germline CDR1 reads MDHEN; CDR2 reads SYDVKM. The CDR3 covers 15 residues. The CDR3 DNA follows: TGTGCCAGCAGTTTCGGGGCTAGCGGGGGCAATGAGCAGTTCTTC. Translation: CASSFGASGGNEQFF.

This clonotype occurred many times. V and J are TRBV7-2 and TRBJ1-4, with D unclear. V lost 0 bases and J 4 bases, leaving 6 bases between the germline ends. Germline CDR1 SGHTA, CDR2 FQGNSA. The CDR3 has 14 residues. In DNA form, the CDR3 reads TGTGCCAGCAGCTTAGCGGGGATTAATGAAAAACTGTTTTTT. Residues: CASSLAGINEKLFF.

This chain joins TRBV6-1 and TRBJ2-5, with a possible D match to TRBD2 (5 bases). In germline, CDR1 is MNHNS, CDR2 SASEGT. The length of the CDR3 is 12 residues. V lost 3 bases to trimming and J lost 7 bases, with 9 bases between them. CDR3 coding DNA: TGTGCCAGCAGTGAGACGGGGTGGACCCAGTACTTC. It translates to CASSETGWTQYF.

The rearrangement joins TRBV7-9 to TRBJ2-6, with D perhaps TRBD1 or TRBD2 (5 bases each). Germline V CDR1 and CDR2: SEHNR, FQNEAQ (reference sequence). Trimming cost V 8 bases and J 4 bases, with 9 bases left between them. The CDR3 is 13 amino acids. CDR3 loop: CASLRDGANVLTF. Here the CDR3 DNA reads TGTGCCAGCCTACGGGACGGGGCCAACGTCCTGACTTTC.

This clonotype was seen a few times. V usage is TRBV27 and J usage is TRBJ1-4; unclear D gene. This CDR3 has 15 amino acids. Germline values: CDR1 MNHEY, CDR2 SMNVEV (reference sequence). Deletions cut 6 bases from V and 4 bases from J, with 15 bases between. CDR3 DNA sequence: TGTGCCAGCAGGCGGGGATGGGCCAGTAATGAAAAACTGTTTTTT. Amino acid sequence: CASRRGWASNEKLFF.

This clonotype was observed a few times. The chain has TRBV27 and TRBJ2-6; D gene unclear. CDR1 MNHEY and CDR2 SMNVEV come from the germline V gene (reference sequence). The CDR3 extends over 18 amino acids. Trimming took off 0 bases at V and 0 bases at J, with 12 bases between the two ends. The CDR3 loop reads CASSLSRPLTSGANVLTF. The CDR3, as DNA: TGTGCCAGCAGTTTATCTAGACCTCTAACCTCTGGGGCCAACGTCCTGACTTTC.

The rearrangement links TRBV7-8 to TRBJ2-2; perhaps TRBD2 as D (7 bases). CDR1 is SGHVS and CDR2 is FQNEAQ in the germline V gene. The CDR3 loop spans 16 amino acids. The V end was cut by 0 bases, the J end by 5 bases, with 13 bases between. CDR3 DNA sequence: TGTGCCAGCAGCTTAGCGCGGGGGCGAGGGACCGGGGAGCTGTTTTTT. This sequence encodes CASSLARGRGTGELFF. The full variable domain, rest sourced from reference TRBV7-8 and TRBJ2-2, is GAGVSQSPRYKVAKRGQDVALRCDPISGHVSLFWYQQALGQGPEFLTYFQNEAQLDKSGLPSDRFFAERPEGSVSTLKIQRTQQEDSAVYLCASSLARGRGTGELFFGEGSRLTVL.

V gene TRBV7-2 combines with J gene TRBJ2-7, with a possible D match to TRBD1 (5 bases). The CDR3 covers 15 residues. Trimming shortened V by 5 bases and J by 0 bases, and 14 bases separated the two germline ends. Germline lookup yields CDR1 SGHTA and CDR2 FQGNSA. The CDR3 coding sequence is TGTGCCAGCAGCCCTCATAGGGGCGACTCCTACGAGCAGTACTTC. It translates to CASSPHRGDSYEQYF.

The table lists this clonotype with a few counts. This chain uses TRBV6-1 with TRBJ2-7, with D hard to call. The CDR3 contains 13 residues. Trimming left V 5 bases short and J 2 bases short, with 10 bases between. The germline V gene has CDR1 MNHNS and CDR2 SASEGT. The CDR3 DNA is TGTGCCAGCAGTCGCACCCAAACCTACGAGCAGTACTTC. As protein: CASSRTQTYEQYF.

This clonotype showed up many times. This chain uses TRBV7-8 with TRBJ2-2; D remains unclear. CDR1 and CDR2 (germline): SGHVS, FQNEAQ. The CDR3 has 15 amino acids. V lost 5 bases and J lost 0, with 10 bases in between. CDR3 region: CASSLGRPNTGELFF. CDR3 DNA: TGTGCCAGCAGCCTCGGACGGCCGAACACCGGGGAGCTGTTTTTT.

This clonotype has more than one count but fewer than ten. The chain links TRBV14 to TRBJ1-1, with TRBD1 matching over 8 bases. Looked up from germline, CDR1 is SGHDN and CDR2 is FVKESK. Trimming at V came to 1 base and at J to 0 bases, leaving 7 bases not matched to a gene. The CDR3 contains 17 residues. This CDR3 is CASSQVGDRIMNTEAFF. The CDR3 DNA is TGTGCCAGCAGCCAAGTTGGGGACAGGATCATGAACACTGAAGCTTTCTTT.

This clonotype was seen many times. The rearrangement joins TRBV3-1 to TRBJ2-2; 9 bases align to TRBD1. V lost 3 bases and J lost 3; bases outside the gene matches: 2. Germline V CDR1 and CDR2: LGHDT, YNNKEL (reference sequence). There are 15 residues in the CDR3. CDR3 sequence (DNA): TGTGCCAGCAGCCATGGGACAGGGTACACCGGGGAGCTGTTTTTT. Translated, it gives CASSHGTGYTGELFF.

This clonotype has just a few counts. The chain couples TRBV12-3 or TRBV12-4 to TRBJ2-1; no firm D call. V lost 3 bases and J 6 bases, leaving 6 bases between the germline ends. CDR3 length equals 12 residues. The CDR3 here is CASSFKGNEQFF. The CDR3 nucleotides are TGTGCCAGCAGTTTCAAGGGCAATGAGCAGTTCTTC.

The V and J genes are TRBV3-1 and TRBJ1-1; possibly TRBD1 for D (6 bases). Trimming cost V 4 bases and J 6 bases, with 24 bases left between them. The germline V gene encodes CDR1 LGHDT and CDR2 YNNKEL (reference sequence). The CDR3 extends over 17 amino acids. CDR3: CASSLPGAEGERAEAFF. CDR3 bases: TGTGCCAGCAGCCTTCCAGGGGCCGAGGGGGAAAGGGCTGAAGCTTTCTTT.

Many counts were recorded for this clonotype. This chain links TRBV29-1 with TRBJ2-1; tentative D call: TRBD2 (6 bases). V gave up 4 bases and J gave up 3 bases, with 19 bases separating them. Per the germline V gene, CDR1 is SQVTM and CDR2 is ANQGSEA. The CDR3 contains 16 residues. The DNA for the CDR3 is TGCAGCGTTGTCTTGGCGGGGTCTAGGGTCTACAATGAGCAGTTCTTC. Translated: CSVVLAGSRVYNEQFF.

Ten or more counts support this clonotype. The chain links TRBV20-1 to TRBJ1-6; D uncertain. Germline V gives CDR1 DFQATT, CDR2 SNEGSKA (reference sequence). The length of the CDR3 is 14 residues. Between the trimmed V and J ends, which lost 6 bases and 0 bases, there was a span of 9 bases. In DNA, the CDR3 is TGCAGTGCCTCGCCGAACTCCTATAATTCACCCCTCCACTTT. As protein: CSASPNSYNSPLHF.

This clonotype occurred many times. This chain joins TRBV29-1 and TRBJ1-5; D gene unclear. CDR1 and CDR2 from the germline V gene are SQVTM and ANQGSEA. The CDR3 runs to 13 residues. Trimming pared 7 bases from V and 0 bases from J, leaving 10 bases between. The CDR3 reads CSAGEYSNQPQHF. The DNA for the CDR3 is TGCAGCGCTGGGGAATATAGCAATCAGCCCCAGCATTTT.

CDR3 DNA sequence: TGTGCCAGCAGTCCGAGACAGGGGTTTTTTGAAGCTTTCTTT. It yields the protein CASSPRQGFFEAFF. The chain has TRBV12-3 or TRBV12-4 and TRBJ1-1; 8 bases align to TRBD1. V gave up 5 bases and J gave up 7 bases; unmatched junction bases: 9. This CDR3 is built from 14 residues.

This clonotype was seen more than once but under ten times. This chain uses TRBV6-1 with TRBJ2-7, with TRBD2 matching over 10 bases. This CDR3 is built from 13 residues. Per the germline V gene, CDR1 is MNHNS and CDR2 is SASEGT. The J segment lost 4 bases and the V segment lost 10 bases, leaving 7 bases of the junction unmatched. CDR3 sequence (DNA): TGTGCCACCTCGCTAGCGGGAGCTTACGAGCAGTACTTC. This sequence encodes CATSLAGAYEQYF.

The V and J genes are TRBV10-3 and TRBJ2-2; D ambiguous. V was pared by 6 bases and J by 3 bases, with 8 bases between. The germline V gene has CDR1 ENHRY and CDR2 SYGVKD. The CDR3 totals 13 residues. The CDR3 loop reads CAISPGDTGELFF. Written as DNA, the CDR3 is TGTGCCATCAGCCCCGGTGACACCGGGGAGCTGTTTTTT.

V gene TRBV6-2 or TRBV6-3 combines with J gene TRBJ1-1; D might be TRBD1 (5 bases). CDR3 length equals 13 residues. Germline assignment: CDR1 MNHEY and CDR2 SVGEGT. Trimming stripped 7 bases from V and 0 bases from J, with 9 bases between. CDR3 protein: CASTWDLNTEAFF. The CDR3 DNA reads TGTGCCAGCACTTGGGACCTGAACACTGAAGCTTTCTTT.

This clonotype was recorded many times. V is TRBV20-1 and J is TRBJ2-3; the match to TRBD2 covers 8 bases. This CDR3 region has 15 residues. The V gene end was trimmed by 5 bases and the J gene end by 3 bases; junction bases not matched to a gene: 10. In germline, CDR1 is DFQATT, CDR2 SNEGSKA (reference sequence). CDR3 protein: CSAPPGTSHTDTQYF. DNA of the CDR3: TGCAGTGCTCCTCCCGGGACTAGTCATACAGATACGCAGTATTTT.

The table lists this clonotype with a few counts. The chain is built from TRBV2 and TRBJ1-2; D is unclear. The germline V gene has CDR1 SNHLY and CDR2 FYNNEI. CDR3 length: 11 residues. Trimming stripped 6 bases from V and 4 bases from J, with 6 bases between. The CDR3 here is CASRAAYGYTF. CDR3 bases: TGTGCCAGCAGGGCGGCCTATGGCTACACCTTC.

This clonotype came up many times. The genes are TRBV6-1 and TRBJ1-5; no clear D. The V gene lost 1 base and the J gene lost 4 bases, with 8 bases spanning the gap. The germline V gene has CDR1 MNHNS and CDR2 SASEGT. This CDR3 region has 14 residues. The CDR3 DNA is TGTGCCAGCAGTGAAGTGGCTGGGAATCAGCCCCAGCATTTT. As protein: CASSEVAGNQPQHF.

This clonotype was seen at least ten times. J is TRBJ1-2 and V is TRBV2; a weak D match, TRBD1 (5 bases). V was trimmed by 5 bases and J by 6 bases, leaving 16 bases between them. Germline-derived CDR1 and CDR2 are SNHLY and FYNNEI. The length of the CDR3 is 14 residues. For the CDR3, the DNA is TGTGCCAGCAGTTCGCCGGGGACCCTCGATGGCTACACCTTC. Translation gives CASSSPGTLDGYTF.

There are many counts of this clonotype. This rearrangement joins TRBV7-3 to TRBJ1-5; TRBD1 aligns across 7 bases. This CDR3 spans 18 amino acids. Germline loops: CDR1 SGHTA, CDR2 FQGTGA. J lost 0 bases, V lost 4 bases, and 12 bases had no gene match. The CDR3 reads CASSSRQGSGYSNQPQHF. For the CDR3, the DNA is TGTGCCAGCAGCTCTCGACAGGGCTCGGGGTATAGCAATCAGCCCCAGCATTTT.

This clonotype came up many times. This sequence joins TRBV12-3 or TRBV12-4 and TRBJ2-1, with 12 positions matching TRBD2. V lost 6 bases, J lost 6 bases, and 3 bases stayed unmatched. This CDR3 has 14 residues. The CDR3 spells CASSRTSGTNEQFF. The CDR3 region has the DNA TGTGCCAGCAGCCGGACTAGCGGGACCAATGAGCAGTTCTTC.